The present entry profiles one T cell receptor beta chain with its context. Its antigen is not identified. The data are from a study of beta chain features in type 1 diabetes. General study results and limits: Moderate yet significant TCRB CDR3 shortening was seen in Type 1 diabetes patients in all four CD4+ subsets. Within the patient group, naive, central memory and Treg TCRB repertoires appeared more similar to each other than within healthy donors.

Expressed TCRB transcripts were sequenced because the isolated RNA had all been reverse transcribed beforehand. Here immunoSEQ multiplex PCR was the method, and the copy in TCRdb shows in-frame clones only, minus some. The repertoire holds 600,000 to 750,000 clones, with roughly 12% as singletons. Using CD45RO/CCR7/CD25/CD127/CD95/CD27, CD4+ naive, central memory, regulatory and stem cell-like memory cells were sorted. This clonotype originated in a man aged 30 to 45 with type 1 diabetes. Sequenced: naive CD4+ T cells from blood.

The CDR3 DNA is TGTGCCAGCAGCTTCCGACGGAGCTCCTACAATGAGCAGTTCTTC. This sequence encodes CASSFRRSSYNEQFF. The chain is built from TRBV7-9 and TRBJ2-1; D is unresolved. Germline CDR1 reads SEHNR; CDR2 reads FQNEAQ (reference sequence). V lost 3 bases and J 0 bases, leaving 9 bases between the germline ends. The CDR3 totals 15 residues.